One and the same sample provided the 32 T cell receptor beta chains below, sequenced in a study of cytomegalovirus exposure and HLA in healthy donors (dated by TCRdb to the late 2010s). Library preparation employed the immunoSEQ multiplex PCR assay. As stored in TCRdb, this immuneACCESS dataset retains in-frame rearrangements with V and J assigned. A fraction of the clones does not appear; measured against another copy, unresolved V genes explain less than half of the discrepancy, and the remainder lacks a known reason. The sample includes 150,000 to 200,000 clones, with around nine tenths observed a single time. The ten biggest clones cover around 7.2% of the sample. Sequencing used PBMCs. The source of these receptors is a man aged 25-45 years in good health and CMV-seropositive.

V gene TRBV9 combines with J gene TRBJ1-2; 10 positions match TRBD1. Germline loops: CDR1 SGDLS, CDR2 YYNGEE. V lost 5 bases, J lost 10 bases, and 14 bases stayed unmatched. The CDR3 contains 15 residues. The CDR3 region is CASRPADSGTGDYTF. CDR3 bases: TGTGCCAGCAGGCCGGCAGACTCCGGGACAGGGGACTACACCTTC.

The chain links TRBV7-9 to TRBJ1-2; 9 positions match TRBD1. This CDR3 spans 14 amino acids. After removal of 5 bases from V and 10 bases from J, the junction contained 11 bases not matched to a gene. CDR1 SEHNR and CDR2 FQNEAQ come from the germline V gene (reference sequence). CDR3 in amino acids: CASSPPNRGLHYTF. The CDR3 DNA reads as TGTGCCAGCAGCCCACCCAACAGGGGGCTTCACTACACCTTC.

The CDR3 loop is CASSIEISRRYEQYF. The CDR3 coding sequence is TGTGCCAGCAGCATAGAGATTAGCCGGCGCTACGAGCAGTACTTC. The chain combines TRBV6-5 with TRBJ2-7; D gene ambiguous. CDR1 is MNHEY, CDR2 SVGAGI, per germline. The CDR3 spans 15 residues. Trimming took 6 bases from V and 3 from J, leaving 18 bases between them.

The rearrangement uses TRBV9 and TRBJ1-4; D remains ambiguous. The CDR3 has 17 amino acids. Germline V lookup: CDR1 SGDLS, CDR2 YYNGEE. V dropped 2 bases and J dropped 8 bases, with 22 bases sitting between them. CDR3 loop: CASSVGRSSAGYEKLFF. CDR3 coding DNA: TGTGCCAGCAGCGTCGGTAGATCGAGTGCAGGCTACGAAAAACTGTTTTTT.

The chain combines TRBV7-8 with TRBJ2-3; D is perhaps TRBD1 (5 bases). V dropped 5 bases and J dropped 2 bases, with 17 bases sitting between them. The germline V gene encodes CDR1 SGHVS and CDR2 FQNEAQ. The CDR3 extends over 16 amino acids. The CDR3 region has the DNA TGTGCCAGCAGCCCGTGGGGCACCGCGAACACAGATACGCAGTATTTT. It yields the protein CASSPWGTANTDTQYF.

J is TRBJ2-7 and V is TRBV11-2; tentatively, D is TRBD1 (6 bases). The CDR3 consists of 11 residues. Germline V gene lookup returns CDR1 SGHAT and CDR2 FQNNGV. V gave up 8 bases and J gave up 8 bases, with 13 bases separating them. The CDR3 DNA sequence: TGTGCCAGCTCCCTCGACAGGCAGCAGTACTTC. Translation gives CASSLDRQQYF.

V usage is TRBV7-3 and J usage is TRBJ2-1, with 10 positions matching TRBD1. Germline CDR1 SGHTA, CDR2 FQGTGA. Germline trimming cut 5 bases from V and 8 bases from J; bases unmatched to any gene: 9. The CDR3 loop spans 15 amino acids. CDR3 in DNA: TGTGCCAGCAGCCCCTCGGGACAGGGGACCGATGAGCAGTTCTTC. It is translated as CASSPSGQGTDEQFF.

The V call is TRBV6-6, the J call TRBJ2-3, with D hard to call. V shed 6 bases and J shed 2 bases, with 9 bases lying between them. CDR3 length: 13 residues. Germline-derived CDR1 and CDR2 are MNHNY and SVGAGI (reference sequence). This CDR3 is CASRSLITDTQYF. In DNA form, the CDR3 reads TGTGCCAGCAGATCTTTAATCACAGATACGCAGTATTTT.

CDR3 sequence: CASSTGPRGSYNSPLHF. The CDR3 nucleotides are TGTGCCAGCAGTACCGGACCAAGGGGCTCCTATAATTCACCCCTCCACTTT. The chain links TRBV9 to TRBJ1-6, with TRBD1 as a possible D gene (5 bases). CDR3 length equals 17 residues. Between the trimmed V and J ends, which lost 5 bases and 0 bases, there was a span of 15 bases. In germline, CDR1 is SGDLS, CDR2 YYNGEE.

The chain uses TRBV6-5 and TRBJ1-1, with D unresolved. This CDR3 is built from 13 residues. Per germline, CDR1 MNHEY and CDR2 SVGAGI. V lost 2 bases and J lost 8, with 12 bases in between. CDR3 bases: TGTGCCAGCAGTTACGTAGGTCGGACGGAAGCTTTCTTT. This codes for CASSYVGRTEAFF.

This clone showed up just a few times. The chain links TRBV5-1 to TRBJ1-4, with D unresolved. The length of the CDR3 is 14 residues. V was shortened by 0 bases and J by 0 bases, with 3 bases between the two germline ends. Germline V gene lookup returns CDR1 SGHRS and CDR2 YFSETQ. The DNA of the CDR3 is TGCGCCAGCAGCTTGGTCGCAACTAATGAAAAACTGTTTTTT. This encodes CASSLVATNEKLFF.

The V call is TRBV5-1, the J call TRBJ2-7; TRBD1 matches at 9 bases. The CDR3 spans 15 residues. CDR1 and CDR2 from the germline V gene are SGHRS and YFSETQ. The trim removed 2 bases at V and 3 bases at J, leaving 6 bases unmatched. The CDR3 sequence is CASSFQQGAGYEQYF. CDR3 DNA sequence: TGCGCCAGCAGCTTCCAACAGGGGGCAGGCTACGAGCAGTACTTC.

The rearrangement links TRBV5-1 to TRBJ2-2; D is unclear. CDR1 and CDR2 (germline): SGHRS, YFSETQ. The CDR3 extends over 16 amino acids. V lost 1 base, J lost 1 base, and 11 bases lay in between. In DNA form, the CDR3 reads TGCGCCAGCAGCTTGAGTAGATCTGGGAACACCGGGGAGCTGTTTTTT. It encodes CASSLSRSGNTGELFF.

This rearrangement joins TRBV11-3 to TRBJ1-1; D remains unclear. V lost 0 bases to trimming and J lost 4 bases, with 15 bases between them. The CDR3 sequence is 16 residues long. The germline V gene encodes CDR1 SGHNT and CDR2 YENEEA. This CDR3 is CASSLDRAGPGTEAFF. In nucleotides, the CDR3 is TGTGCCAGCAGCTTAGATAGGGCGGGCCCGGGCACTGAAGCTTTCTTT.

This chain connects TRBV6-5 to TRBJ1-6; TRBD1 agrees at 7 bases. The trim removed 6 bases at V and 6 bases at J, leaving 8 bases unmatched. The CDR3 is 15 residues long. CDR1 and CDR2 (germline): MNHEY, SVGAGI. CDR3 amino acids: CASRQGQSPNSPLHF. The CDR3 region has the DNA TGTGCCAGCAGGCAGGGACAGTCCCCTAATTCACCCCTCCACTTT.

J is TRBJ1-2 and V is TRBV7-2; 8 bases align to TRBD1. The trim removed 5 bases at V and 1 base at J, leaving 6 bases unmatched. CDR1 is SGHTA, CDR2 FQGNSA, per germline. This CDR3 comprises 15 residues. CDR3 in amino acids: CASSPYRGGNYGYTF. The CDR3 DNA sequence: TGTGCCAGCAGCCCATACAGGGGGGGTAACTATGGCTACACCTTC.

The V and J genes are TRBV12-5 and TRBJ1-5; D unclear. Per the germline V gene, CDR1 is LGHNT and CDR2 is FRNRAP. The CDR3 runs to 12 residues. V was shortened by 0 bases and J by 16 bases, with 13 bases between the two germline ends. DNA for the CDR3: TGTGCTAGTGGTTTGGTACCACCGGACCCCCATTTT. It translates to CASGLVPPDPHF.

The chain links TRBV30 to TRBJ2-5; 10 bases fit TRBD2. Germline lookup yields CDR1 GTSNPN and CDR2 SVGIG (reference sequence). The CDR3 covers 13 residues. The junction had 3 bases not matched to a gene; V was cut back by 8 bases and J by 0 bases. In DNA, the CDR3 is TGTGCCATTAGCGGGGGGAACCAAGAGACCCAGTACTTC. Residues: CAISGGNQETQYF.

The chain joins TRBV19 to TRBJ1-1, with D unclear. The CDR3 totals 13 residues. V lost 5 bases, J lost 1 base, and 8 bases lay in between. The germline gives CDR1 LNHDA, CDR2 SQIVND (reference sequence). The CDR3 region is CASSPTQNTEAFF. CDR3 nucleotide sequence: TGTGCCAGTAGTCCGACCCAGAACACTGAAGCTTTCTTT.

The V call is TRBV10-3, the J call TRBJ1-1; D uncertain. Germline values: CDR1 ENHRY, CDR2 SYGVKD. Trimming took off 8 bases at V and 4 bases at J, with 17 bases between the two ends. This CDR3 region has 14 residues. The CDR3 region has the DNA TGTGCCATCCGCCCTTTGGGGTCAGCCACTGAAGCTTTCTTT. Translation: CAIRPLGSATEAFF.

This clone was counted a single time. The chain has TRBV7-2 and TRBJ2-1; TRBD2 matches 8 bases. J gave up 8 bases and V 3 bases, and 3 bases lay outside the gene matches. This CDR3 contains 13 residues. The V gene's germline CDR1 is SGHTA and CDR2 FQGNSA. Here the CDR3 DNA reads TGTGCCAGCAGCTTCGGGGGGGGACATGAGCAGTTCTTC. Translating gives CASSFGGGHEQFF.

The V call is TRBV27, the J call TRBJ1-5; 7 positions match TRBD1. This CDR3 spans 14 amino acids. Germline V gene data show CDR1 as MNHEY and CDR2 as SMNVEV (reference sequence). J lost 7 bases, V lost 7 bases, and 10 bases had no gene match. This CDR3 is CASKNSTGWQPQHF. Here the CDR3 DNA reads TGTGCCAGCAAGAATTCGACAGGGTGGCAGCCCCAGCATTTT.

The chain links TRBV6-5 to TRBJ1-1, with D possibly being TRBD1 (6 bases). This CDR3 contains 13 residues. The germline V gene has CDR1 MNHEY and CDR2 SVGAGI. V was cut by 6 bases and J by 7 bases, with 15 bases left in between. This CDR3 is CASRKPGAGEAFF. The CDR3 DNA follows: TGTGCCAGCAGAAAACCAGGGGCTGGTGAAGCTTTCTTT.

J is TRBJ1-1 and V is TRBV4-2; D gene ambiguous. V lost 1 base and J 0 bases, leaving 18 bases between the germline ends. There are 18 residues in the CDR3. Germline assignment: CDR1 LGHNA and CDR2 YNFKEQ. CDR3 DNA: TGTGCCAGCAGCCAAGGGGTGTGGGGTACCAACCTGAACACTGAAGCTTTCTTT. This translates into CASSQGVWGTNLNTEAFF.

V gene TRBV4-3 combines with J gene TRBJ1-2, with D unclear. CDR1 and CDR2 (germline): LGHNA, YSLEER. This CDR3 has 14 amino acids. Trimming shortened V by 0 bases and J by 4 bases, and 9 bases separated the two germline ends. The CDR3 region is CASSQDHSSYGYTF. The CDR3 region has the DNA TGCGCCAGCAGCCAAGATCACAGCAGCTATGGCTACACCTTC.

In DNA form, the CDR3 reads TGTGCCAGCAGCCTACGGACGGGGGTCGGAGAGCAGTACTTC. It specifies CASSLRTGVGEQYF. This chain joins TRBV25-1 and TRBJ2-7; tentative D call: TRBD2 (6 bases). CDR1 and CDR2 (germline): MGHDK, SYGVNS. The V and J ends lost 6 bases and 7 bases respectively, with 19 bases between them. The CDR3 consists of 14 residues.

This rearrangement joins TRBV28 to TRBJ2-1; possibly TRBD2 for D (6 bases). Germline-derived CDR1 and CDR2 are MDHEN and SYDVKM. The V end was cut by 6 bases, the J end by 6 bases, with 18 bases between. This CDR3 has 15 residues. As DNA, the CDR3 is TGTGCCAGCAGCTTGGGAGGAGTCGGAGTCAATGAGCAGTTCTTC. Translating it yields CASSLGGVGVNEQFF.

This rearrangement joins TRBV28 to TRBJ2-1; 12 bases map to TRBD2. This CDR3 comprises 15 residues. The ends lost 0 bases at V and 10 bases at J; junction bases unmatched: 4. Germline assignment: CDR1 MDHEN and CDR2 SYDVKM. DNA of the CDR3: TGTGCCAGCAGTTTATGGGCTAGCGGGAGGGGGGAGCAGTTCTTC. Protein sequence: CASSLWASGRGEQFF.

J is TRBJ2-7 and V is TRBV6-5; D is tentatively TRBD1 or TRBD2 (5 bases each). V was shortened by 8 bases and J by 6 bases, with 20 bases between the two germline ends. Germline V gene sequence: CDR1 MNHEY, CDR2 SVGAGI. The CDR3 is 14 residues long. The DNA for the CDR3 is TGTGCCAGCGGGAAAGGGGCAAGGGGACGCGAGCAGTACTTC. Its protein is CASGKGARGREQYF.

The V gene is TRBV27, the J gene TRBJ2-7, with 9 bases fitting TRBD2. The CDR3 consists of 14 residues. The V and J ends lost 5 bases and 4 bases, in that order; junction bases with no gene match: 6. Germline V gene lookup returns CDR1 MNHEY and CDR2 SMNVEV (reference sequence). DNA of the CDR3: TGTGCCAGCAGTACCCTAGCGGGACTTTACGAGCAGTACTTC. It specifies CASSTLAGLYEQYF.

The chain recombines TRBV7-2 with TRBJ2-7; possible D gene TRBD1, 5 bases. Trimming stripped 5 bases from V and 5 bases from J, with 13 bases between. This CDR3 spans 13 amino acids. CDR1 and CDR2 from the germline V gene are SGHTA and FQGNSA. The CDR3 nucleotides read TGTGCCAGCAGCCCTCAGGGTTCCGACGAGCAGTACTTC. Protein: CASSPQGSDEQYF.

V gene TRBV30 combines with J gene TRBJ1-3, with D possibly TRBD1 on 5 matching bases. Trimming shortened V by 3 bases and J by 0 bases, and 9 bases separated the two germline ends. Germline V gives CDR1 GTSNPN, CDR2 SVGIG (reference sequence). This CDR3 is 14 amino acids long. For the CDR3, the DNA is TGTGCCTGGAGCCGTGGGGCCTCTGGAAACACCATATATTTT. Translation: CAWSRGASGNTIYF.